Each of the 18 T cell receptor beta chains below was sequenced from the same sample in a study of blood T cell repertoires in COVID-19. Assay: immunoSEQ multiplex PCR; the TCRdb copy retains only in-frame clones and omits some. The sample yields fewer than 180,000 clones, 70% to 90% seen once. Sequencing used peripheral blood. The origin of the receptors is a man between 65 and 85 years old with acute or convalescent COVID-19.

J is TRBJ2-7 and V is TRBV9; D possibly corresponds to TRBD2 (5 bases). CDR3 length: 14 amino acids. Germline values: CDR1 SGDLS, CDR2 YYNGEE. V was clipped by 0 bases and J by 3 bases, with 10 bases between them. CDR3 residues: CASSVGDAGYEQYF. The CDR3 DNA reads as TGTGCCAGCAGCGTAGGAGACGCGGGCTACGAGCAGTACTTC.

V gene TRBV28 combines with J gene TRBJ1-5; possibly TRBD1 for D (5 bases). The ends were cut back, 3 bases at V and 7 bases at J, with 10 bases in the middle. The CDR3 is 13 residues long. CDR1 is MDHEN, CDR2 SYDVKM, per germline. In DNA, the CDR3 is TGTGCCAGCAGTTTTCCGGGGGAGCAGCCCCAGCATTTT. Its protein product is CASSFPGEQPQHF.

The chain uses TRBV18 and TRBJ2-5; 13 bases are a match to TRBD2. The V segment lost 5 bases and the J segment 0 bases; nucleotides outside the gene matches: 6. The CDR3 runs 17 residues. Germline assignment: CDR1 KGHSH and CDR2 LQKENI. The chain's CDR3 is CASSFFGTSGNQETQYF. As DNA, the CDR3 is TGTGCCAGCTCATTCTTTGGGACTAGCGGGAACCAAGAGACCCAGTACTTC.

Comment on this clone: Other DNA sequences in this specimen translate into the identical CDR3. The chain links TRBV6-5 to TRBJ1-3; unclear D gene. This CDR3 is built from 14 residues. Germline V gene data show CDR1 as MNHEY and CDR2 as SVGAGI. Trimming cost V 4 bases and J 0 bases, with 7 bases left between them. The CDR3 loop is CASSSRSSGNTIYF. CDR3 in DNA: TGTGCCAGCAGTTCAAGGAGCTCTGGAAACACCATATATTTT.

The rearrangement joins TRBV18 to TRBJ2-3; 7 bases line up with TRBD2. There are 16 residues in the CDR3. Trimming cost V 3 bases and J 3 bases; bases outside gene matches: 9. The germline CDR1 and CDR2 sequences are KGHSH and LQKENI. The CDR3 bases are TGTGCCAGCTCACCGCGGATAGCGGGTGGAACAGATACGCAGTATTTT. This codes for CASSPRIAGGTDTQYF.

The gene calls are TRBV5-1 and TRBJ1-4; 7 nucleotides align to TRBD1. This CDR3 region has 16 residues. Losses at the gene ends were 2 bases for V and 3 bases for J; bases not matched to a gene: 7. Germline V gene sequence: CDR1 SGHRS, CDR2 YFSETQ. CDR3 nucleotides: TGCGCCAGCAGCTTCGGACAGGCGTGGGCTAATGAAAAACTGTTTTTT. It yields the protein CASSFGQAWANEKLFF.

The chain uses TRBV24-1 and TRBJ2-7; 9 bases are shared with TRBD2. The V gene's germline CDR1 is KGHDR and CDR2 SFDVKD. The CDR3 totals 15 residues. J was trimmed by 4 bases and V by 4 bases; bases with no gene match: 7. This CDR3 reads CATSDRSGSIYEQYF. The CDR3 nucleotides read TGTGCCACCAGTGACCGTAGCGGGAGCATTTACGAGCAGTACTTC.

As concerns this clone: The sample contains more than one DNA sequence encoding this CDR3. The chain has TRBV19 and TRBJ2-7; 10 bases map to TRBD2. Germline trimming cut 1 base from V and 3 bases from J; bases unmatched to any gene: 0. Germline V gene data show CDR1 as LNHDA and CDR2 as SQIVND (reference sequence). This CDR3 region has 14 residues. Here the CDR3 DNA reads TGTGCCAGTAGTATAGCTAGCGGGAGCTACGAGCAGTACTTC. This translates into CASSIASGSYEQYF.

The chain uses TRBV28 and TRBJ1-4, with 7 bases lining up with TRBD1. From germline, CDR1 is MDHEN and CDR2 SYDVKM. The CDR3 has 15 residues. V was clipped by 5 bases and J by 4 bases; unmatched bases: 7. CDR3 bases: TGTGCCAGCAGTCGGACAGGACCCATTAATGAAAAACTGTTTTTT. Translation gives CASSRTGPINEKLFF.

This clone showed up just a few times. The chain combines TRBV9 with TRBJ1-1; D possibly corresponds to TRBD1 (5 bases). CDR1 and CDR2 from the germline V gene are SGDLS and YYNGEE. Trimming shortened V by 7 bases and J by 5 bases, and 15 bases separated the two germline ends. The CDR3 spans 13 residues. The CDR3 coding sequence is TGTGCCAGCTCCGGGGGTCTGAGGACTGAAGCTTTCTTT. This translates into CASSGGLRTEAFF. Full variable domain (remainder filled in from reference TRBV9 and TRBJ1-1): DSGVTQTPKHLITATGQRVTLRCSPRSGDLSVYWYQQSLDQGLQFLIQYYNGEERAKGNILERFSAQQFPDLHSELNLSSLELGDSALYFCASSGGLRTEAFFGQGTRLTVV.

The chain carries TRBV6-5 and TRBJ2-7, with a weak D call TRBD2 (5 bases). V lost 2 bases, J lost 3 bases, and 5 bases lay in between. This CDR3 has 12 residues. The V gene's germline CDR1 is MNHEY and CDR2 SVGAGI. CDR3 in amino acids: CASSYEGYEQYF. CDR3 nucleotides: TGTGCCAGCAGTTACGAGGGCTACGAGCAGTACTTC.

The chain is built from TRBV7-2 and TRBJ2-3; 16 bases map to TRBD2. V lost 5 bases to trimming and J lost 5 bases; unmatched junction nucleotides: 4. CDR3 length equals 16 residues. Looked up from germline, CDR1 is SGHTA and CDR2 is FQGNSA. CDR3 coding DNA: TGTGCCAGCAGCCCGGGACTAGCGGGAGGGCGAGATACGCAGTATTTT. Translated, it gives CASSPGLAGGRDTQYF. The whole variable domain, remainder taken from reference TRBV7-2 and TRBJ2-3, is GAGVSQSPSNKVTEKGKDVELRCDPISGHTALYWYRQSLGQGLEFLIYFQGNSAPDKSGLPSDRFSAERTGGSVSTLTIQRTQQEDSAVYLCASSPGLAGGRDTQYFGPGTRLTVL.

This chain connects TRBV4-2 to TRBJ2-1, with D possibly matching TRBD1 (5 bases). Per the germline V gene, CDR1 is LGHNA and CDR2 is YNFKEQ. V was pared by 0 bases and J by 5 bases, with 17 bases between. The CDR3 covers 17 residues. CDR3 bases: TGTGCCAGCAGCCAAGAATTTGGGGCCAATACCGACAATGAGCAGTTCTTC. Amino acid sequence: CASSQEFGANTDNEQFF.

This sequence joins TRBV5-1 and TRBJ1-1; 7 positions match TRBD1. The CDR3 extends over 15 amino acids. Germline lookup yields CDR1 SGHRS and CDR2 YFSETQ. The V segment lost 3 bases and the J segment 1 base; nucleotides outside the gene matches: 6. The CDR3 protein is CASSSTGNGNTEAFF. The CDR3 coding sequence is TGCGCCAGCAGCTCGACAGGGAACGGGAACACTGAAGCTTTCTTT.

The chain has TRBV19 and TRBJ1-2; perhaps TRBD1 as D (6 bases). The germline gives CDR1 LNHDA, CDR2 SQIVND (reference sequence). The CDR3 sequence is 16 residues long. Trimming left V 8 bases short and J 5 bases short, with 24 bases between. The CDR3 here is CASGPGTPQRRYGYTF. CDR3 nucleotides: TGTGCCAGTGGACCCGGGACACCCCAAAGGAGGTATGGCTACACCTTC.

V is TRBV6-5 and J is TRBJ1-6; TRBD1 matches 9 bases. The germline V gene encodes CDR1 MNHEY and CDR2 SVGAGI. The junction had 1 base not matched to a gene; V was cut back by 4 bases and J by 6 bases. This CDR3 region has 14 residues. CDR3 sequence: CASSWDRANSPLHF. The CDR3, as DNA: TGTGCCAGCAGTTGGGACAGGGCTAATTCACCCCTCCACTTT.

DNA for the CDR3: TGTGCCAGCAGACAGGGGGACACTGAAGCTTTCTTT. Its protein product is CASRQGDTEAFF. This rearrangement joins TRBV6-5 to TRBJ1-1, with TRBD1 matching over 8 bases. Per the germline V gene, CDR1 is MNHEY and CDR2 is SVGAGI. The CDR3 length is 12 residues. V trimming: 6 bases; J trimming: 3 bases; junction bases outside the gene matches: 0.

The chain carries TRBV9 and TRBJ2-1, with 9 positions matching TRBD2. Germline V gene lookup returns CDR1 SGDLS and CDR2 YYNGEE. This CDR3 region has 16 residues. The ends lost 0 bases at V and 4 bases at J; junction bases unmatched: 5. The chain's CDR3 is CASSVVISGSYNEQFF. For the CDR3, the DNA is TGTGCCAGCAGCGTAGTGATTAGCGGGAGTTACAATGAGCAGTTCTTC.